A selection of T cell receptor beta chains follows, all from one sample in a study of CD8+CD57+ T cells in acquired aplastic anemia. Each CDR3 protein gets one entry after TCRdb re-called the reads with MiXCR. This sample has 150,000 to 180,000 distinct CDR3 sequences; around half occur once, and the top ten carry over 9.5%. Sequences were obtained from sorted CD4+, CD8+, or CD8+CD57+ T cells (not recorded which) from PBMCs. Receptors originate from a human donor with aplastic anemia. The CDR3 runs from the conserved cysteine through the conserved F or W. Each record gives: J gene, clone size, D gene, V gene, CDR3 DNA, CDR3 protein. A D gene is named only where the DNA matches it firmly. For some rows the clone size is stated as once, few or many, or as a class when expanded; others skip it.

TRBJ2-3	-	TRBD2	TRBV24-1	TGTGCCACCAGTGATCCGGGACTAGGTGCGCAGTATTTT	CATSDPGLGAQYF
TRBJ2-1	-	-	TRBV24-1	TGTGCCACCAGTGATTTGAGGGACCCATACAATGAGCAGCTCTTC	CATSDLRDPYNEQLF
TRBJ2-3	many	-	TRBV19	TGTGCCAGTAGTATGGTACGGTTCACAGATACGCAGTATTTT	CASSMVRFTDTQYF
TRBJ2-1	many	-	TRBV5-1	TGCGCCACCGCGGTGAGCTCCTACAATGAGCAGTTCTTC	CATAVSSYNEQFF
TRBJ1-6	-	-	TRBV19	TGTGCCAGTAGTATGGGGGCAGGCAATTCACCCCTCCACTTT	CASSMGAGNSPLHF
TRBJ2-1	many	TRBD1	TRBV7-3	TGTGCCAGCAGCTCACACAGGGGGCTCTTTGGTGATGAGCAGTTCTTC	CASSSHRGLFGDEQFF
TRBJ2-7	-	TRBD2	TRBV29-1	TGCAGCGTAGGGACTAGCGGACCCTACGAGCAGTACTTC	CSVGTSGPYEQYF
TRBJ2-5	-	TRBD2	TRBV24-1	TGTGCCACCAGTGATGCGGGGGGGCCCCAAGAGACCCAGTACTTC	CATSDAGGPQETQYF
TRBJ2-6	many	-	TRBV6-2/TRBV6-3	TGTGCCAGCAGTCAGTGGTTGGCTGGGGCCAACGTCCTGACTTTC	CASSQWLAGANVLTF
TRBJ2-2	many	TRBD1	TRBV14	TGTGCCAGCAGCCAAGGGACAGGGAACACCGGGGAGCTGTTTTTT	CASSQGTGNTGELFF
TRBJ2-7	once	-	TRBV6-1	TGTGCCAGCAGTGACCAGATCACTTTTCCGGACGAGCAGTACTTC	CASSDQITFPDEQYF
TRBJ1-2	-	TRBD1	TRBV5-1	TGCGCCAGCAGGACCGGGACAGATAACTATGGCTACACCTTC	CASRTGTDNYGYTF
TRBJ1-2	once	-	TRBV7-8	TGTGCCAGCAGCTTAGAACGTGCGGTCGCGGGCTACACCTTC	CASSLERAVAGYTF
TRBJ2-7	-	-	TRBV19	TGTGCCAGTAGTACCGGACAGAACTCCTACGAGCAGTACTTC	CASSTGQNSYEQYF
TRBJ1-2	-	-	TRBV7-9	TGTGCCAGCAGCCTAGACGGGCCCTATGGCTACACCTTC	CASSLDGPYGYTF
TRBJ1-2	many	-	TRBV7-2	TGTGCCAGCACCGAACCACCCGACTATGGCTACACCTTC	CASTEPPDYGYTF
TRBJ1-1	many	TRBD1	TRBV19	TGTGCCAGTAGTTACCGGGACAGGGGTTGGAACACTGAAGCTTTCTTT	CASSYRDRGWNTEAFF
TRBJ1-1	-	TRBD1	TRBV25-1	TGTGCCAGCCTTCCGTGGGACAGGAACACTGAAGCTTTCTTT	CASLPWDRNTEAFF
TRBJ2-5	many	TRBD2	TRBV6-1	TGTGCCAGCAGTGAATTCGCGGGGGGGTTCGGAGAGACCCAGTACTTC	CASSEFAGGFGETQYF
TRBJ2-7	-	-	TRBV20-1	TGCAGTGCTAGGCCCCCAGATGAGGAGCTTGAGCAGTACTTC	CSARPPDEELEQYF
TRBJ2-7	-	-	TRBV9	TGTGCTAGAGGAACGCAGGAATCCTACGAGCAGTACTTC	CARGTQESYEQYF
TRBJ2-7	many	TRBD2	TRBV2	TGTGCCAGCCTGACGACACGGGAGGGCTACGAGCAGTACTTC	CASLTTREGYEQYF
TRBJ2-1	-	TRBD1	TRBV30	TGTGCCGGAACAGGGGGCGCAGGCAATGAGCAGTTCTTC	CAGTGGAGNEQFF
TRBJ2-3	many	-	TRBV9	TGTGCCAGCAGCCTCCCGGACGCCACAGATACGCAGTATTTT	CASSLPDATDTQYF
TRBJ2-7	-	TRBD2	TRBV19	TGTGCCAGTAAACCAGCGGGATCTTACGAGCAGTACTTC	CASKPAGSYEQYF
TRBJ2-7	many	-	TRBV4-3	TGCGCCAGCAGCCAAGATCGCGGGGACGGGTACGAGCAGTACTTC	CASSQDRGDGYEQYF
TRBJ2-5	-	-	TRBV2	TGTGCCAGAGATACATTGGGGGAGACCCAGTACTTC	CARDTLGETQYF
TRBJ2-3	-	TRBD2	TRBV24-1	TGTGCCGCCACTAGCGGGAGCACGCAGTATTTT	CAATSGSTQYF
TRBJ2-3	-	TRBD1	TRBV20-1	TGCAGTGCTAGACCGGGACAGGGACGCGGTACGCAGTATTTT	CSARPGQGRGTQYF
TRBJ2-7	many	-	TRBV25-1	TGTGCCAGCAGTGAACGGGGAGAGCTTGGAGAGCAGTACTTC	CASSERGELGEQYF
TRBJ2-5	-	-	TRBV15	TGTGCCACCAGCAGAGGAGAGACCCAGTACTTC	CATSRGETQYF
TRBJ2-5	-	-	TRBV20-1	-	CSARAVPAAFSGKETQYF
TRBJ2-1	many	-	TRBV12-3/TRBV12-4	TGTGCCAGCAGTCCCAGGGACTCTTCCTACAATGAGCAGTTCTTC	CASSPRDSSYNEQFF
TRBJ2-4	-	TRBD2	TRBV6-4	TGTGCCAGCAGTGACCCCGGGCGTGGTGCGGGGGAGGAGATATATTTACTATACTTC	CASSDPGRGAGEEIYLLYF
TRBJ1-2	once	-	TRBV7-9	TGTGCCAGCAGCCCGCAGGCGGACTATAACTATGGCTACACCTTC	CASSPQADYNYGYTF
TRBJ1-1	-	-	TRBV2	TGTGCCAGCAGTGCTGCGGGCCGGGAGGCTTTCTTT	CASSAAGREAFF
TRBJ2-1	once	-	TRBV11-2	TGTGCCAGCAGCTTAAGGCCGACAGAATTTGAGCAGTTCTTC	CASSLRPTEFEQFF
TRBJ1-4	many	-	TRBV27	TGTGCCACCGCTCGGGGGGAGGGATTCCCTAATGAAAAACTGTTTTTT	CATARGEGFPNEKLFF
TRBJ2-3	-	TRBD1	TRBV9	TGTGCCAGCACCCGACAGGGTATAATCACAGATACGCAGTATTTT	CASTRQGIITDTQYF
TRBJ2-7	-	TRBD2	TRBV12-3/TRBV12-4	TGTGCCAGCAGTTCCGCTAGCGGGAGCTACGAGCAGTACTTC	CASSSASGSYEQYF
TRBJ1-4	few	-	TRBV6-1	TGTGCCAGCAGTCCGGACAGACCCCCCTCAACTAATGAAAAACTGTTTTTT	CASSPDRPPSTNEKLFF
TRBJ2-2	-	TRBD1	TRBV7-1	TGTGCCAGCAGCTCAGCATTTGGACAGGGTGGGACGAACACCGGGGAGCTGTTTTTT	CASSSAFGQGGTNTGELFF
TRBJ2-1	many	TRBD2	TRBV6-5	TGTGCCAGCAGTTACGCTGCTAGCGGTGAGCAGTTCTTC	CASSYAASGEQFF
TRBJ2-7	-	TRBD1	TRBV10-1	TGCGCCAGCAGTGAGGGGACAGGGGGATTCTACGAGCAGTACTTC	CASSEGTGGFYEQYF
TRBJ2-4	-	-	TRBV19	TGTGCCAGTAGTATACCAGCCTTACGGAACAAAAACATTCAGTACTTC	CASSIPALRNKNIQYF
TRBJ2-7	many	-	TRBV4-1	TGCGCCAGCAGCCAAGGGTCCGGAAGAGAGCAGTACTTC	CASSQGSGREQYF
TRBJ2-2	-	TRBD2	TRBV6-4	TGTGCCAGCAGTGACTCTAGCGGGGGGGCCCACACCGGGGAGCTGTTTTTT	CASSDSSGGAHTGELFF
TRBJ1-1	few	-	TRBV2	TGTGCCAGCAGTTACCCCTCCGATGGGAGGGGCAGGCGAACTGAAGCTTTCTTT	CASSYPSDGRGRRTEAFF
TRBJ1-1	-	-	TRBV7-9	TGTGCCAGCAGCTTACATTCAGGGGCTGAAGCTTTCTTT	CASSLHSGAEAFF
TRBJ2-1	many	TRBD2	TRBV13	TGTGCCAGCAGCCCGAAGGGTGGGGGGGTCAATGAGCAGTTCTTC	CASSPKGGGVNEQFF
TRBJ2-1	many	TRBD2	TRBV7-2	TGTGCCAGCAGGAGAACTAGCGGGGTCAATGAGCAGTTCTTC	CASRRTSGVNEQFF